This is a list of T cell receptor beta chains from one sample in a study of T-cell memory formation after mild COVID-19. TCRdb independently ran MiXCR on the 5' RACE reads; one entry per CDR3 protein. The sample lists fewer than 350,000 distinct CDR3 sequences; approximately 14% were seen once. The sequenced sample consisted of PBMCs or a T cell subset sorted from them (not recorded which). The receptors here all came from a man between 18 and 35 years old who had mild COVID-19 (a few samples of this study predate the infection). Cell type and time point are not known. CDR3s include the opening cysteine and the closing phenylalanine or tryptophan. The D gene is left open where the match is weak. A clone size is listed for some rows: how often the clone was seen (once, few, many), or a class if it is expanded.

TRBJ2-3,many,TRBV3-1,NA,15,TGTGCCAGCAGTCAAAGGGGACTTAGCACAGATACGCAGTATTTT,CASSQRGLSTDTQYF
TRBJ2-1,few,TRBV6-4,NA,15,TGTGCCAGCAGTGACGAGTACGGGACCTACAATGAGCAGTTCTTC,CASSDEYGTYNEQFF
TRBJ2-3,few,TRBV19,NA,13,TGTGCCAGTAGTGCTCCCGGGCCCGATACGCAGTATTTT,CASSAPGPDTQYF
TRBJ2-1,NA,TRBV20-1,TRBD2,14,TGCAGTGCTAGGCGGGGGAGCTCCTACAATGAGCAGTTCTTC,CSARRGSSYNEQFF
TRBJ1-2,NA,TRBV4-3,TRBD1,14,TGCGCCAGCAGCCAGGGGGACAGACACTATGGCTACACCTTC,CASSQGDRHYGYTF
TRBJ2-2,many,TRBV29-1,TRBD1,17,TGCAGCGTTGCCGGGACAGGGATTGGAGGGGAGCCCGGGGAGCTGTTTTTT,CSVAGTGIGGEPGELFF
TRBJ2-7,NA,TRBV6-1,NA,14,TGTGCCAGCAGTGAGAGGGACGGATTTTACGAGCAGTACTTC,CASSERDGFYEQYF
TRBJ2-1,NA,TRBV10-3,NA,12,TGTGCCATCAGGGCCTCCTACAATGAGCAGTTCTTC,CAIRASYNEQFF
TRBJ2-5,few,TRBV20-1,NA,9,TGCAGTGGACGGGAGACCCAGTACTTC,CSGRETQYF
TRBJ2-7,few,TRBV2,TRBD1,15,TGTGCCAGCAGTGAGGCTCCGGACAGGGTATACGAGCAGTACTTC,CASSEAPDRVYEQYF
TRBJ1-1,NA,TRBV4-1,NA,13,TGCGCCAGCAGCCACGTCGGCAACACTGAAGCTTTCTTT,CASSHVGNTEAFF
TRBJ1-1,few,TRBV4-1,NA,12,TGCGCCAGCAGCCACTTTTCAGGAGAAGCTTTCTTT,CASSHFSGEAFF
TRBJ2-1,few,TRBV7-9,TRBD2,15,TGTGCCAGCAGCCAAGCTAGCGGGGCCCGCTATGAGCAGTTCTTC,CASSQASGARYEQFF
TRBJ1-6,NA,TRBV7-2,NA,17,TGTGCCAGCACCCCAGGCCCTCGGGACGGATTGAATTCACCCCTCCACTTT,CASTPGPRDGLNSPLHF
TRBJ2-3,few,TRBV5-1,NA,15,TGCGCCAGCAGCTTGGTTCCGGCGAGCACAGATACGCAGTATTTT,CASSLVPASTDTQYF
TRBJ2-7,many,TRBV12-3/TRBV12-4,TRBD2,14,TGTGCCAGCAGTTTATCTAGCGGGGACTACGAGCAGTACTTC,CASSLSSGDYEQYF
TRBJ2-7,few,TRBV5-1,NA,16,TGCGCCAGCAGCCGGGGGAACACCGACCAAACCTACGAGCAGTACTTC,CASSRGNTDQTYEQYF
TRBJ1-1,NA,TRBV5-1,TRBD1,16,TGCGCCAGCAGCTTGGAAAATGGACAGGTGAACACTGAAGCTTTCTTT,CASSLENGQVNTEAFF
TRBJ2-3,many,TRBV7-3,TRBD2,15,TGTGCCAGCAGCCTGAGACTAGCGGGTGGTGATACGCAGTATTTT,CASSLRLAGGDTQYF
TRBJ1-4,NA,TRBV4-2,TRBD1,15,TGTGCCAGCAGCCCCCACGGACAGGGCCATGAAAAACTGTTTTTT,CASSPHGQGHEKLFF
TRBJ1-5,NA,TRBV24-1,NA,18,TGTGCCACCAGTGATTTGTTCAAGAGACTCCCTAGCAATCAGCCCCAGCATTTT,CATSDLFKRLPSNQPQHF
TRBJ1-6,many,TRBV7-4,NA,14,TGTGCCAGCACCCCCCAGGCAGGGGAATCACCCCTCCACTTT,CASTPQAGESPLHF
TRBJ2-3,NA,TRBV24-1,NA,17,TGTGCCACCAGTGATTTTGGGGGGACCGGGGGCACAGATACGCAGTATTTT,CATSDFGGTGGTDTQYF
TRBJ1-1,few,TRBV4-1,NA,14,TGCGCCAGCAGCCAAGTGGGGGAGTTCACTGAAGCTTTCTTT,CASSQVGEFTEAFF
TRBJ2-3,few,TRBV5-1,NA,14,TGCGCCAGCAGCTTAGCGGTTAGCACAGATACGCAGTATTTT,CASSLAVSTDTQYF
TRBJ1-1,few,TRBV6-2/TRBV6-3,NA,14,TGTGCCAGCAGTTACCGACGGATAGTCACTGAAGCTTTCTTT,CASSYRRIVTEAFF
TRBJ2-5,few,TRBV5-1,TRBD1,17,TGCGCCAGCAGCTCAGTACGCGCCTGGACAGGGTTAGAGACCCAGTACTTC,CASSSVRAWTGLETQYF
TRBJ1-1,few,TRBV3-1,NA,14,TGTGCCAGCAGCCAAGGAGGTGGGGAGAATGAAGCTTTCTTT,CASSQGGGENEAFF